These T cell receptor beta chains were read from a single sample in a study of T cells in Graves' hyperthyroidism and ophthalmopathy. TCRdb independently ran MiXCR on the multiplex PCR reads; one entry per CDR3 protein. The sample has some 720,000 distinct CDR3 sequences; over 15% are singletons. Sample: blood. The source of these receptors is a man in his late teens or twenties with Graves' hyperthyroidism. Each CDR3 is given with its conserved first and last residue. D genes are given only for firm matches. Where a row states a size, it is once, few, many or the class of an expanded clone; other rows omit it.

v_gene	d_gene	abundance	j_gene	CDR3nt	CDR3aa
TRBV20-1	TRBD2	few	TRBJ2-7	TGCAGTGCTTTTACTAGCGGGAGCTCCTACGAGCAGTACTTC	CSAFTSGSSYEQYF
TRBV9	NA	once	TRBJ1-2	TGTGCCAGCAGCAAGAATTATGGCTATGGCTACACCTTC	CASSKNYGYGYTF
TRBV28	TRBD2	few	TRBJ2-7	TGTGCCAGCAGTTCCCCCCTAGCGGGAGGGCCCGTTTACGAGCAGTACTTC	CASSSPLAGGPVYEQYF
TRBV20-1	NA	few	TRBJ2-1	TGCAGTGCTAGTCGGTTTCGGGGTCAGACTCGCAATGAGCAGTTCTTC	CSASRFRGQTRNEQFF
TRBV28	TRBD1	many	TRBJ2-7	TGTGCCAGCAGGGGGACAGGGGGCTCCTACGAGCAGTACTTC	CASRGTGGSYEQYF
TRBV13	TRBD2	many	TRBJ2-3	TGTGCCAGCAGCTTAGCCTTGACTAGCGGGAGTCCAGATACGCAGTATTTT	CASSLALTSGSPDTQYF
TRBV7-9	TRBD1	NA	TRBJ1-1	TGTGCCAGCAGCAAAACAGGGGGCGCTGAAGCTTTCTTT	CASSKTGGAEAFF
TRBV27	NA	many	TRBJ2-1	TGTGCCAGCAGTGCCCACCCGCTCGGGCGCTCCTACAATGAGCAGTTCTTC	CASSAHPLGRSYNEQFF
TRBV4-2	TRBD2	NA	TRBJ2-3	TGTGCCAGCAGCCCCCGGGCGGGAGGGCCACTTGGCACAGATACGCAGTATTTT	CASSPRAGGPLGTDTQYF
TRBV20-1	TRBD2	many	TRBJ2-7	TGCAGTGCTAGCCCGGGACTAGCGGGAGTGTTGTCCTACGAGCAGTACTTC	CSASPGLAGVLSYEQYF
TRBV12-3/TRBV12-4	TRBD1	many	TRBJ1-2	TGTGCCAGCAGTTTAGCGCGAATTCGGACAGGGGGCTCCTTATGGGGCTACACCTTC	CASSLARIRTGGSLWGYTF
TRBV14	NA	few	TRBJ2-7	TGTGCCAGCAGCCAAGAGGGACGGCTATACGAGCAGTACTTC	CASSQEGRLYEQYF
TRBV19	NA	few	TRBJ2-2	TGTGCCAGTAGTATGGGGCGGGGCGTCGCGAACACCGGGGAGCTGTTTTTT	CASSMGRGVANTGELFF
TRBV18	TRBD1	many	TRBJ2-7	TGTGCCAGCTCACCAGACAGGGATGGTGAGCAGTACTTC	CASSPDRDGEQYF
TRBV29-1	TRBD2	few	TRBJ2-2	TGCAGCGTGGGACTAGCGGGAGTCACCGGGGAGCTGTTTTTT	CSVGLAGVTGELFF
TRBV10-2	NA	NA	TRBJ1-3	TGCGCCAGCCGGGGGAACACCATATATTTT	CASRGNTIYF
TRBV7-8	NA	many	TRBJ2-1	TGTGCCAGCAGCTTATACCGGGATCTCCGCAATGAGCAGTTCTTC	CASSLYRDLRNEQFF
TRBV19	NA	few	TRBJ2-3	TGTGCCAGTAACCCGACAGGAGCTAGCACAGATACGCAGTATTTT	CASNPTGASTDTQYF
TRBV20-1	NA	many	TRBJ2-7	TGCAGTGCTAGAGTACAGGGTGGGTACGAGCAGTACTTC	CSARVQGGYEQYF
TRBV2	NA	many	TRBJ2-5	TGTGCCAGCAGCAAGGGGGGGCCCCAAGAGACCCAGTACTTC	CASSKGGPQETQYF
TRBV28	TRBD2	few	TRBJ2-1	TGTGCCAGCAGTGTGCCAGCGGTAGTGGGAGGGGATGAGCAGTTCTTC	CASSVPAVVGGDEQFF
TRBV24-1	TRBD2	few	TRBJ2-1	TGTGCCACCAGTGAGGAGCTAGCGGGAGCTCTGGATAAGCAGTTCTTC	CATSEELAGALDKQFF
TRBV12-3/TRBV12-4	TRBD2	many	TRBJ2-1	TGTGCCAGCAGACCGCTGGGACTAGCCTCCTACAATGAGCAGTTCTTC	CASRPLGLASYNEQFF